These 16 T cell receptor beta chains originate from one sample sequenced in a study of T cell repertoires in aging, cancer and after chemotherapy. A mixed TRB-A/B primer pool amplified rearranged TRB by multiplex touch-down PCR. TCRdb independently ran MiXCR on the multiplex PCR reads; one entry per CDR3 protein. The top ten hold about 9.4% of the sample, which has about 2,500 distinct CDR3 sequences, around 23% seen once. The template was genomic DNA from peripheral blood, not RNA. The sequenced sample consisted of blood. All receptors come from a human donor with a solid tumor.

By proportion, this clonotype is medium-sized. This chain connects TRBV29-1 to TRBJ1-3; D perhaps matches TRBD1 (6 bases). Trimming removed 3 bases from V and 0 bases from J, with 12 bases in between. The CDR3 is made up of 15 amino acids. The germline CDR1 and CDR2 sequences are SQVTM and ANQGSEA. The CDR3 region has the DNA TGCAGCGTTGAGCCACAGGGTAACTCTGGAAACACCATATATTTT. Translating gives CSVEPQGNSGNTIYF.

A few counts support this clonotype. This sequence joins TRBV10-2 and TRBJ2-4; the D call may be TRBD1 or TRBD2 (6 bases each). V was pared by 4 bases and J by 12 bases, with 16 bases between. The CDR3 has 13 amino acids. The germline V gene has CDR1 WSHSY and CDR2 SAAADI. In nucleotides, the CDR3 is TGCGCCAGCAGTGTACGCCCGGAGGGGGGTCAGTACTTC. This sequence encodes CASSVRPEGGQYF.

By share, this clonotype counts as medium-sized. For the CDR3, the DNA is TGTGCCAGTAGTAGGGAACAGGGCTTCTATGGCTACACCTTC. Encoded protein: CASSREQGFYGYTF. The rearrangement links TRBV19 to TRBJ1-2, with D maybe TRBD1 (6 bases). This CDR3 is 14 amino acids long. V was trimmed by 4 bases and J by 4 bases, leaving 13 bases between them. Germline CDR1 LNHDA, CDR2 SQIVND (reference sequence).

This rearrangement joins TRBV7-3 to TRBJ1-2; D is unresolved. The length of the CDR3 is 15 residues. The germline gives CDR1 SGHTA, CDR2 FQGTGA. The V and J ends lost 2 bases and 1 base respectively, with 11 bases between them. The CDR3 protein is CASSLEGGNNYGYTF. The CDR3 DNA follows: TGTGCCAGCAGCTTAGAAGGTGGAAATAACTATGGCTACACCTTC.

In its sample, this clonotype is medium-sized. V and J are TRBV20-1 and TRBJ1-5, with 8 nucleotides matching TRBD1. The CDR3 sequence is 14 residues long. Per the germline V gene, CDR1 is DFQATT and CDR2 is SNEGSKA (reference sequence). V was pared by 6 bases and J by 4 bases, with 8 bases of the junction left unmatched. The CDR3 spells CSALRTGRNQPQHF. DNA for the CDR3: TGCAGTGCCCTCCGGACAGGGAGAAATCAGCCCCAGCATTTT.

This clonotype is large by share. This chain joins TRBV7-6 and TRBJ2-7; TRBD1 is a possible D gene (7 bases). The CDR3 has 15 amino acids. The germline CDR1 and CDR2 sequences are SGHVS and FNYEAQ. The ends were cut back, 5 bases at V and 1 base at J, with 15 bases in the middle. The DNA for the CDR3 is TGTGCCAGCAGCCCCTTGGGGGGACAGTCCTACGAGCAGTACTTC. It yields the protein CASSPLGGQSYEQYF.

A note on this clonotype: A read error may be the cause here, since a much bigger clone is one base away. The chain has TRBV7-6 and TRBJ1-1; maybe TRBD1 (6 bases). Per the germline V gene, CDR1 is SGHVS and CDR2 is FNYEAQ. Trimming left V 5 bases short and J 1 base short, with 17 bases between. The CDR3 consists of 16 residues. CDR3 sequence reads: CASSLPWTDENTEAFF. Here the CDR3 DNA reads TGTGCCAGCAGCCTACCCTGGACAGACGAGAACACTGAAGCTTTCTTT.

Within the sample, this clonotype is large. CDR3 DNA sequence: TGTGCCTGGAGTCGGCTAACCGGGAATTCACCCCTCCACTTT. Protein sequence: CAWSRLTGNSPLHF. This chain joins TRBV30 and TRBJ1-6; D is undetermined. V was cut by 2 bases and J by 7 bases, with 12 bases left in between. This CDR3 is 14 amino acids long. The germline V gene encodes CDR1 GTSNPN and CDR2 SVGIG (reference sequence).

This clonotype is medium-sized in the sample. This chain joins TRBV7-2 and TRBJ2-1; 7 bases are shared with TRBD1. CDR3 length equals 16 residues. Per the germline V gene, CDR1 is SGHTA and CDR2 is FQGNSA. Trimming at V came to 0 bases and at J to 4 bases, leaving 6 bases not matched to a gene. The CDR3 DNA sequence: TGTGCCAGCAGCTTAGCGAGGGGGCCCGGGTACAATGAGCAGTTCTTC. Its protein is CASSLARGPGYNEQFF.

This clonotype was seen a handful of times. The V gene is TRBV10-3, the J gene TRBJ1-1, with TRBD1 as a possible D gene (5 bases). The CDR3 is 14 amino acids. In germline, CDR1 is ENHRY, CDR2 SYGVKD. V lost 2 bases to trimming and J lost 5 bases, with 12 bases between them. CDR3 in DNA: TGTGCCATCAGTGAGACCTGGGGGGGAACTGAAGCTTTCTTT. This codes for CAISETWGGTEAFF.

The chain is built from TRBV19 and TRBJ2-1; 9 nucleotides align to TRBD1. Germline lookup yields CDR1 LNHDA and CDR2 SQIVND (reference sequence). CDR3 length: 15 residues. The V segment lost 7 bases and the J segment 7 bases; nucleotides outside the gene matches: 11. The CDR3 sequence: CASNPTGQGWNEQFF. CDR3 DNA: TGTGCCAGTAACCCAACAGGACAGGGGTGGAATGAGCAGTTCTTC.

Of note for this clonotype: Mismatch with germline at one junction end may stem from a read error. The chain links TRBV7-7 to TRBJ2-3; possibly TRBD1 for D (6 bases). Germline V CDR1 and CDR2: SSHAT, FNYEAQ (reference sequence). This CDR3 is 14 amino acids long. The CDR3 nucleotides read TGTGCTAGCAGCGCGACAGGATCCACAGATACGCAGTATTTT. Translation gives CASSATGSTDTQYF.

This clonotype was seen only a few times. The J gene is TRBJ2-1, the V gene TRBV4-1; the D gene is possibly TRBD1 (6 bases). Germline V gene lookup returns CDR1 MGHRA and CDR2 YSYEKL. V lost 1 base and J lost 5, with 12 bases in between. The CDR3 covers 15 residues. The chain's CDR3 is CASSQGLQGHNEQFF. In nucleotides, the CDR3 is TGCGCCAGCAGCCAAGGGCTTCAGGGGCACAATGAGCAGTTCTTC.

The rearrangement links TRBV19 to TRBJ2-1, with D perhaps TRBD1 or TRBD2 (5 bases each). The CDR3 extends over 16 amino acids. CDR1 and CDR2 (germline): LNHDA, SQIVND (reference sequence). V was trimmed by 0 bases and J by 2 bases, leaving 11 bases between them. CDR3 nucleotide sequence: TGTGCCAGTAGTATAGAAGAGGGGTACCCCTACAATGAGCAGTTCTTC. Its protein is CASSIEEGYPYNEQFF.

The chain uses TRBV12-3 or TRBV12-4 and TRBJ1-1; D remains unclear. Deletions cut 6 bases from V and 6 bases from J, with 11 bases between. The CDR3 length is 12 residues. CDR3 sequence: CASRRWQSEAFF. The CDR3 nucleotides are TGTGCCAGCAGAAGATGGCAGTCTGAAGCTTTCTTT.

This clonotype was observed a handful of times. The rearrangement links TRBV6-7 to TRBJ1-1; TRBD1 matches at 9 bases. TRBV6-7 is labeled an ORF, and its function is uncertain. Trimming took 0 bases from V and 1 from J; bases not matched to a gene: 9. The CDR3 sequence is 18 residues long. CDR3 loop: CASSYSSRDRVWNTEAFF. DNA of the CDR3: TGTGCCAGCAGTTACTCTAGTCGGGACAGGGTTTGGAACACTGAAGCTTTCTTT.